This is a list of T cell receptor beta chains from one sample in a study of cytomegalovirus exposure and HLA in healthy donors. TCRdb's copy holds only in-frame clones and misses some; the assay was immunoSEQ multiplex PCR. The sample includes about 160,000 clones, approximately 80% of them seen just once. The sample comprised PBMCs. The origin of the receptors is a woman aged 45-60 years in good health and CMV-seronegative. CDR3s leave out the opening cysteine and the closing phenylalanine or tryptophan.

v_gene	j_gene	CDR3aa
TRBV7-9	TRBJ1-2	SSSPSGVETA
TRBV4-1	TRBJ2-1	ASSHPLAGGTYEQF
TRBV4-1	TRBJ2-5	ASSQKTQETQY
TRBV5-4	TRBJ2-2	ASSPGISNTGELF
TRBV27	TRBJ1-5	ASSFWDRDGQPQH
TRBV19	TRBJ1-5	ASSIGKGDYNQPQH
TRBV28	TRBJ1-5	ASRLDMGSNQPQH
TRBV21-1	TRBJ2-2	ASTPGASGTREHTGELF
TRBV5-6	TRBJ2-7	ASITRTSGGAAEQY
TRBV7-6	TRBJ2-5	ASSLATPQETQY
TRBV19	TRBJ1-5	ASSMVSGPHQPQH
TRBV7-8	TRBJ1-3	ASSAGTQGNTIY
TRBV25-1	TRBJ2-3	ASSGGDTQY
TRBV28	TRBJ1-2	ATLGGVVNGYT